This paragraph reports one T cell receptor beta chain. This record belongs to a study of blood T cell repertoires in COVID-19. Study-wide context: The origin of the acute and convalescent COVID-19 samples was the United States, Italy and Spain.

The CDR3 length is 15 residues. CDR1 and CDR2 from the germline V gene are MGHRA and YSYEKL. Trimming took off 4 bases at V and 6 bases at J, with 16 bases between the two ends. TCRdb's table, derived via immunoSEQ multiplex PCR, lists solely in-frame clones and lacks some. The table includes 300,000 to 500,000 clones, more than 75% detected once. The sequence was collected from a woman in her thirties with acute COVID-19. The sample comprised PBMCs or T cells enriched from blood (not recorded which). The chain couples TRBV4-1 to TRBJ1-5; D unresolved. CDR3 bases: TGCGCCAGCAGCCTACAAGTCATGGCAGGTCAGCCCCAGCATTTT. It specifies CASSLQVMAGQPQHF.